Each of the 16 T cell receptor beta chains below was sequenced from the same sample in a study of lymphopenia after photon versus proton radiotherapy. Assay: immunoSEQ multiplex PCR; the TCRdb copy retains only in-frame clones and omits some. Of 50,000 to 75,000 clones listed, roughly 86% are singletons. The source material was peripheral blood, sampled from a patient treated with photon-based radiotherapy. Source of these receptors: a man aged 40-49 years with gastric cancer.

The V call is TRBV9, the J call TRBJ2-4; D remains unclear. With 4 bases removed from V and 0 bases from J, the gap between germline ends came to 5 bases. Germline-derived CDR1 and CDR2 are SGDLS and YYNGEE. The CDR3 loop spans 13 amino acids. In nucleotides, the CDR3 is TGTGCCAGCAGCAGCGTAGCCAAAAACATTCAGTACTTC. The encoded protein is CASSSVAKNIQYF. Together with reference TRBV9 and TRBJ2-4, the CDR3 gives the full variable domain: DSGVTQTPKHLITATGQRVTLRCSPRSGDLSVYWYQQSLDQGLQFLIQYYNGEERAKGNILERFSAQQFPDLHSELNLSSLELGDSALYFCASSSVAKNIQYFGAGTRLSVL.

The CDR3 spells CASSFKQGTEAFF. CDR3 nucleotide sequence: TGTGCCAGCAGCTTTAAACAGGGGACTGAAGCTTTCTTT. The J gene is TRBJ1-1, the V gene TRBV7-8, with TRBD1 identical over 7 bases. Per the germline V gene, CDR1 is SGHVS and CDR2 is FQNEAQ. The CDR3 length is 13 residues. The V and J ends lost 3 bases and 5 bases, in that order; junction bases with no gene match: 3.

The chain has TRBV18 and TRBJ2-2; perhaps TRBD1 as D (6 bases). The germline V gene has CDR1 KGHSH and CDR2 LQKENI. The CDR3 consists of 14 residues. The V end lost 3 bases, the J end lost 6 bases, and 11 bases lay between the germline ends. CDR3 bases: TGTGCCAGCTCACCCGTCAGGGGCCCCGGGGAGCTGTTTTTT. Protein product: CASSPVRGPGELFF.

The chain employs TRBV30 and TRBJ2-7; no clear D gene. CDR1 is GTSNPN, CDR2 SVGIG, per germline (reference sequence). The CDR3 spans 11 residues. The V and J ends lost 4 bases and 3 bases respectively, with 7 bases between them. Here the CDR3 DNA reads TGTGCCTGGAAAGGCAACTACGAGCAGTACTTC. Amino acid sequence: CAWKGNYEQYF.

V and J are TRBV18 and TRBJ1-6; TRBD1 might be the D (5 bases). V was shortened by 3 bases and J by 6 bases, with 9 bases between the two germline ends. Looked up from germline, CDR1 is KGHSH and CDR2 is LQKENI. CDR3 length: 14 amino acids. The CDR3: CASSPAGTNSPLHF. As DNA, the CDR3 is TGTGCCAGCTCACCCGCAGGGACTAATTCACCCCTCCACTTT.

CDR3 sequence reads: CASSGANEQFF. DNA of the CDR3: TGTGCCAGCAGCGGGGCCAATGAGCAGTTCTTC. The chain carries TRBV7-6 and TRBJ2-1; D might be TRBD1 (5 bases). The CDR3 totals 11 residues. Germline V lookup: CDR1 SGHVS, CDR2 FNYEAQ. V lost 5 bases and J 6 bases, leaving 5 bases between the germline ends.

The rearrangement joins TRBV7-2 to TRBJ2-4; possible D gene TRBD2, 7 bases. V dropped 3 bases and J dropped 0 bases, with 12 bases sitting between them. Germline V lookup: CDR1 SGHTA, CDR2 FQGNSA. The CDR3 contains 16 residues. The CDR3 sequence: CASSLGGTIAKNIQYF. CDR3 coding DNA: TGTGCCAGCAGCTTGGGGGGGACAATAGCCAAAAACATTCAGTACTTC. The whole variable domain, filled in from reference TRBV7-2 and TRBJ2-4, reads GAGVSQSPSNKVTEKGKDVELRCDPISGHTALYWYRQSLGQGLEFLIYFQGNSAPDKSGLPSDRFSAERTGGSVSTLTIQRTQQEDSAVYLCASSLGGTIAKNIQYFGAGTRLSVL.

The gene calls are TRBV15 and TRBJ2-3; 9 nucleotides align to TRBD1. The ends lost 5 bases at V and 0 bases at J; junction bases unmatched: 3. Per the germline V gene, CDR1 is LNHNV and CDR2 is YYDKDF (reference sequence). The CDR3 length is 15 residues. This CDR3 is CATSLGQGSTDTQYF. CDR3 sequence (DNA): TGTGCCACCAGCCTGGGACAGGGAAGCACAGATACGCAGTATTTT.

The J gene is TRBJ2-2, the V gene TRBV19, with 10 nucleotides matching TRBD2. The germline gives CDR1 LNHDA, CDR2 SQIVND (reference sequence). The CDR3 is made up of 20 amino acids. V shed 6 bases, J shed 7 bases, and the junction held 23 bases outside the gene matches. The CDR3 sequence: CASSNLPGTSAGGGGGELFF. The CDR3 DNA reads as TGTGCCAGTAGCAATCTCCCCGGGACTAGCGCGGGAGGTGGAGGCGGGGAGCTGTTTTTT.

The chain employs TRBV30 and TRBJ2-3; D call uncertain. The length of the CDR3 is 12 residues. The germline V gene encodes CDR1 GTSNPN and CDR2 SVGIG (reference sequence). The ends were cut back, 4 bases at V and 0 bases at J, with 5 bases in the middle. CDR3: CAWTPSTDTQYF. DNA for the CDR3: TGTGCCTGGACCCCTAGCACAGATACGCAGTATTTT.

V and J are TRBV7-2 and TRBJ2-3; possible D gene TRBD2, 6 bases. Germline V gene lookup returns CDR1 SGHTA and CDR2 FQGNSA. CDR3 size: 15 residues. Deletions cut 1 base from V and 4 bases from J, with 12 bases between. The CDR3 is CASSLGAGHSDTQYF. In DNA form, the CDR3 reads TGTGCCAGCAGCTTAGGAGCGGGTCACTCAGATACGCAGTATTTT.

The chain's CDR3 is CSARTGGFGYTF. CDR3 bases: TGCAGCGCAAGGACAGGGGGCTTTGGCTACACCTTC. V gene TRBV29-1 combines with J gene TRBJ1-2; 11 bases are a match to TRBD1. CDR1 and CDR2 (germline): SQVTM, ANQGSEA. The CDR3 has 12 amino acids. V lost 7 bases, J lost 7 bases, and 5 bases stayed unmatched.

The gene calls are TRBV4-3 and TRBJ2-2, with D perhaps matching TRBD1 (6 bases). Germline values: CDR1 LGHNA, CDR2 YSLEER. CDR3 size: 17 residues. Trimming took off 0 bases at V and 6 bases at J, with 17 bases between the two ends. This CDR3 is CASSQDFQGKTSGELFF. CDR3 coding DNA: TGCGCCAGCAGCCAAGATTTCCAGGGGAAGACCTCCGGGGAGCTGTTTTTT.

This sequence joins TRBV4-3 and TRBJ1-6; a possible D gene is TRBD1 (5 bases). CDR1 is LGHNA, CDR2 YSLEER, per germline. The CDR3 spans 15 residues. V was cut by 5 bases and J by 11 bases, with 19 bases left in between. The CDR3 sequence: CASSSRDGGSTPLHF. The CDR3 DNA sequence: TGCGCCAGCAGCTCACGAGACGGGGGGTCGACACCCCTCCACTTT.

J is TRBJ1-3 and V is TRBV2; D perhaps matches TRBD1 (6 bases). CDR1 is SNHLY, CDR2 FYNNEI, per germline. The CDR3 covers 14 residues. Deletions cut 3 bases from V and 4 bases from J, with 10 bases between. CDR3 in amino acids: CASSDPTGGNTIYF. DNA of the CDR3: TGTGCCAGCAGTGACCCGACAGGAGGAAACACCATATATTTT.

CDR3: CASTRTGEYEQYF. CDR3 sequence (DNA): TGTGCCAGCACCCGGACAGGAGAATACGAGCAGTACTTC. The J gene is TRBJ2-7, the V gene TRBV11-2; 7 bases align to TRBD1. Germline CDR1 SGHAT, CDR2 FQNNGV. V lost 7 bases, J lost 4 bases, and 7 bases stayed unmatched. There are 13 residues in the CDR3.